A selection of T cell receptor beta chains follows, all from one sample in a study of regulatory T cells in long-lasting Graves disease. One entry per CDR3 protein results from TCRdb running MiXCR on the multiplex PCR reads. The sample holds around 500,000 distinct CDR3 sequences; about 16% are singletons and the top ten take around 25%. This sample was shared with a second study, whose subject was T cells in Graves' hyperthyroidism and ophthalmopathy.

The sample in question was peripheral blood mononuclear cells (PBMCs), obtained at new diagnosis, from a patient treated with antithyroid drugs. Receptors were obtained from a middle-aged woman with Graves disease. Each CDR3 is given without its conserved first and last residue.

V: TRBV9
J: TRBJ2-1
CDR3: ASSVARADNEQF

V: TRBV19
J: TRBJ1-1
CDR3: ASSVSGTGFTEAF

V: TRBV11-2
J: TRBJ1-1
CDR3: ASSLSSGLQAF

V: TRBV20-1
J: TRBJ2-7
CDR3: SARGAVRDEQY

V: TRBV12-3/TRBV12-4
J: TRBJ1-5
CDR3: ASSLDLGSTQH

V: TRBV20-1
J: TRBJ1-2
CDR3: SAIPRDRNYGYT

V: TRBV10-3
J: TRBJ2-3
CDR3: AISLSSGGAQDTQY

V: TRBV5-6
J: TRBJ1-6
CDR3: ASSLDGRTYNSPLH

V: TRBV11-2
J: TRBJ2-7
CDR3: ASSTYRGRTYYEQY

V: TRBV7-3
J: TRBJ2-1
CDR3: ASSLDLGGLNEQF

V: TRBV9
J: .
CDR3: ASSVVGGSFSSYNEQF

V: TRBV18
J: TRBJ1-2
CDR3: ASSPSSNPYGYT

V: TRBV4-1
J: TRBJ1-2
CDR3: ASSPQGTVGYT

V: TRBV20-1
J: TRBJ1-6
CDR3: SASVGGAFSPLH

V: TRBV28
J: TRBJ1-1
CDR3: ASSPGGGGTEAF

V: TRBV7-2
J: TRBJ1-2
CDR3: ASMGQKNYGYT

V: TRBV28
J: TRBJ1-2
CDR3: ASSGWTNYGYT